This TCR beta chain was obtained from a study of shared clonotypes between healthy human individuals (dated by TCRdb to about 2020). Study-wide context: The cohort included three men and a couple of women between 18 and 49 years of age. Leukapheresis yielded between about 0.9 and 9.5 billion PBMCs per donor. To estimate repertoire size and how much clonotypes are shared between individuals, the study performed deep sequencing of blood TCR repertoires from a few healthy adults. For each donor, CD4 naive and CD4 memory were each given three plates, CD8 naive was given two plates, and CD8 memory was given one plate. To increase sequencing depth and limit assay-specific biases, different laboratories used diverse techniques to prepare libraries and sequence TCR repertoires.

Using the deep immunoSEQ assay, multiplex PCR amplified TCR CDR3 regions from genomic DNA. For each cell subset, the extracted genomic DNA was distributed evenly across all wells of several immunoSEQ 96-well plates, and each plate served as one replicate. For sorted subsets, 200 ng of genomic DNA, equivalent to some 30,000 T cell genomes, went into each replicate PCR. The purified libraries were quantified using a Qubit 3.0 fluorometer, sized with a Bioanalyzer 2100, and then quantified again using the KAPA Library Quantification kit. Each immunoSEQ 96-well plate was sequenced on its own single-read 150-cycle Illumina NextSeq 550 flow cell. The study's processing was this. Because only junctional sequences without quality scores were contained in the immunoSEQ output, filtering matching that applied to full-length reads could not be performed. To assign V/J genes and CDR3, sequences were annotated using PyIR, a Python wrapper for IgBLAST v1.9, with IMGT germline references. Any read was removed if the V/J assignment was weak (E-value above 1e-6), the CDR3 was missing, or the read contained stop codons, out-of-frame junctions, or ambiguous translated residues. V3J clonotypes were defined as sequences sharing an identical inferred V gene, J gene, and CDR3 amino acid sequence. Percentage overlap between repertoires was calculated by dividing the number of shared unique clonotypes by the size of the smaller repertoire. Richness of each repertoire was evaluated using RTK rarefaction, the Chao1 estimator, and Recon v2.1 estimates of unobserved clonotypes. For all TCRbeta clonotypes obtained by the gDNA method from a few donors, generation probabilities were computed with OLGA. TCRdb took this table from immuneACCESS and kept in-frame rearrangements with V and J called. Such tables lack part of the clones; where checked against another copy, unresolved V genes explain under half of the gap, and the rest is unexplained. The DNA was the basis for D and trimming; V, J and clone size are from that table. Across this sample there are roughly 530,000 clones, with 90% to 96% seen only once. The ten top clones hold 0.06% of the sample.

As for this clone: Its antigen remains unidentified. No base quality information exists; no much larger clone differs at one position.

Overall results and qualifications from the work: Sampling was restricted to blood, and TCR repertoires in tissue are likely to differ from TCR repertoires in blood. The genetic and exposure-history diversity represented was limited by the small number of donors. Pairwise subsampling led to the expectation that sequencing depth would affect the degree of clonotype sharing among donors. Naive subsets generally had larger estimated clonotype richness than memory subsets did. Compared with non-shared clonotypes, the clonotypes found in all four sorted-subset donors had higher generation probabilities. Around 5% of naive CD4, around 3.6% of naive CD8, around 2.3% of memory CD4, and 0.35% to 0.4% of memory CD8 clonotypes were shared across a handful of donors. Incomplete sequencing was indicated by rarefaction of sorted-subset datasets, despite the large sequencing depth.

As encoded in the germline V gene, CDR1 is MDHEN while CDR2 is SYDVKM. The CDR3 covers 20 residues, taking in both the cysteine and the phenylalanine. Only the CDR3 portion is preserved as DNA: 60 bases, with reading frame beginning at the first base. The V end gives up 3 bases and the J end 6 bases, leaving 14 bases in the junction not matched to a gene. The donors were healthy, HIV-negative adults who had no recently reported acute infections or vaccinations. Every donor was a Caucasian adult residing in Nashville, Tennessee, USA. CD4+ T cells were enriched through magnetic negative selection, after which naive cells were positively selected on CD45RA and the remaining negative fraction served as the memory subset. After blood collection by leukapheresis, PBMCs were isolated using Ficoll-Histopaque density gradient centrifugation and then cryopreserved in the vapor phase of liquid nitrogen. Purity and quantity of every magnetically sorted T cell population were checked by analytical flow cytometry. From each sorted fraction, genomic DNA was isolated and quantified by UV absorbance on a Nanodrop 2000c.

Sequenced input: naive CD4+ T cells sorted from blood. Reading the label with the study, this specimen's cell subset or site is: CD45RA+ positively selected. This receptor chain uses TRBV28 and TRBJ2-1; 16 central bases correspond to TRBD2. This clonotype was sampled from a woman aged 25-40 years in good health. The CDR3 amino acid sequence is: CASSFGPGLAGGPGSNEQFF. The nucleotides read TGTGCCAGCAGTTTTGGACCGGGACTAGCGGGAGGGCCGGGCAGCAATGAGCAGTTCTTC.